Below, 16 T cell receptor beta chains from the same sample are listed, as sequenced in a study of cytomegalovirus exposure and HLA in healthy donors. The assay was immunoSEQ multiplex PCR, and TCRdb's table has in-frame clones only and misses some. This sample has about 120,000 clones, with 75% to 90% found just once. Sequencing used PBMCs. The source of these receptors is a woman under 30 in good health and CMV-seronegative.

This rearrangement joins TRBV19 to TRBJ2-7; a possible D gene is TRBD1 (6 bases). Germline CDR1 is LNHDA and CDR2 is SQIVND (reference sequence). Trimming shortened V by 5 bases and J by 2 bases, and 7 bases separated the two germline ends. This CDR3 has 12 residues. Here the CDR3 DNA reads TGTGCCAGTAGTCAGGGGACCTACGAGCAGTACTTC. It translates to CASSQGTYEQYF.

The chain combines TRBV6-1 with TRBJ2-4; tentative D call: TRBD2 (7 bases). Looked up from germline, CDR1 is MNHNS and CDR2 is SASEGT. There are 15 residues in the CDR3. Trimming stripped 5 bases from V and 6 bases from J, with 17 bases between. CDR3 residues: CASSLTGGLLNIQYF. CDR3 coding DNA: TGTGCCAGCAGTCTTACCGGGGGGCTTTTAAACATTCAGTACTTC.

The chain employs TRBV15 and TRBJ1-2; D gene unclear. Trimming stripped 0 bases from V and 5 bases from J, with 4 bases between. The CDR3 has 12 amino acids. Germline CDR1 and CDR2: LNHNV and YYDKDF (reference sequence). The CDR3 DNA reads TGTGCCACCAGCAGAGATCGGTATGGCTACACCTTC. It codes for CATSRDRYGYTF.

This clone was detected only a few times. V and J are TRBV7-2 and TRBJ2-7, with 9 positions matching TRBD2. The CDR3 has 15 residues. Germline-derived CDR1 and CDR2 are SGHTA and FQGNSA. J was trimmed by 0 bases and V by 5 bases; bases with no gene match: 5. The CDR3 nucleotides read TGTGCCAGCAGCCTGACTAGCGGTTCCTCCTACGAGCAGTACTTC. Translating it yields CASSLTSGSSYEQYF. Based on the CDR3 plus reference TRBV7-2 and TRBJ2-7, the full variable domain is GAGVSQSPSNKVTEKGKDVELRCDPISGHTALYWYRQSLGQGLEFLIYFQGNSAPDKSGLPSDRFSAERTGGSVSTLTIQRTQQEDSAVYLCASSLTSGSSYEQYFGPGTRLTVT.

The chain has TRBV5-1 and TRBJ1-1; tentative D call: TRBD1 (6 bases). The CDR3 consists of 16 residues. Trimming cost V 4 bases and J 5 bases, with 21 bases left between them. Germline CDR1 reads SGHRS; CDR2 reads YFSETQ. The CDR3 DNA is TGCGCCAGCAGCCCGAGGGTGCGAAATAGGGGGACTGAAGCTTTCTTT. Residues: CASSPRVRNRGTEAFF. The full variable domain, completed using reference TRBV5-1 and TRBJ1-1, is KAGVTQTPRYLIKTRGQQVTLSCSPISGHRSVSWYQQTPGQGLQFLFEYFSETQRNKGNFPGRFSGRQFSNSRSEMNVSTLELGDSALYLCASSPRVRNRGTEAFFGQGTRLTVV.

The genes are TRBV7-2 and TRBJ2-1; D gene ambiguous. The CDR3 contains 12 residues. Per the germline V gene, CDR1 is SGHTA and CDR2 is FQGNSA. V shed 1 base and J shed 14 bases, with 12 bases lying between them. DNA of the CDR3: TGTGCCAGCAGCTTAGATACTATTTCAGAGTTCTTC. Protein sequence: CASSLDTISEFF.

V usage is TRBV9 and J usage is TRBJ2-5; D unresolved. V lost 0 bases to trimming and J lost 1 base, with 13 bases between them. Germline CDR1 reads SGDLS; CDR2 reads YYNGEE. The CDR3 is 16 amino acids. CDR3 in DNA: TGTGCCAGCAGCGTAGAGGCGGCGGTTAGCCAAGAGACCCAGTACTTC. Translation gives CASSVEAAVSQETQYF.

V and J are TRBV2 and TRBJ1-5, with D tentatively TRBD1 (5 bases). CDR3 length equals 15 residues. Germline lookup yields CDR1 SNHLY and CDR2 FYNNEI. The ends were cut back, 7 bases at V and 2 bases at J, with 15 bases in the middle. CDR3 DNA: TGTGCCAGCACGGGGGGTGGAGGGGGCAATCAGCCCCAGCATTTT. This translates into CASTGGGGGNQPQHF.

CDR3 sequence reads: CASSLSTGATGELFF. The CDR3 nucleotides read TGTGCCAGCAGCCTTTCAACAGGGGCTACCGGGGAGCTGTTTTTT. This rearrangement joins TRBV28 to TRBJ2-2; 7 bases match TRBD1. The ends lost 6 bases at V and 5 bases at J; junction bases unmatched: 9. Germline CDR1 and CDR2: MDHEN and SYDVKM. The CDR3 extends over 15 amino acids.

The V call is TRBV27, the J call TRBJ1-2; D is possibly TRBD1 (6 bases). The CDR3 consists of 15 residues. V was cut by 3 bases and J by 4 bases, with 15 bases left in between. CDR1 is MNHEY, CDR2 SMNVEV, per germline (reference sequence). The CDR3 loop is CASSFSGGPGYGYTF. The CDR3 DNA reads TGTGCCAGCAGTTTTTCGGGGGGGCCCGGCTATGGCTACACCTTC.

The chain uses TRBV4-1 and TRBJ2-1, with 10 bases fitting TRBD2. The length of the CDR3 is 18 residues. Per germline, CDR1 MGHRA and CDR2 YSYEKL. J lost 0 bases, V lost 1 base, and 6 bases had no gene match. CDR3 sequence (DNA): TGCGCCAGCAGCCAAGGAGGACTAGCGGACTCCTCCTACAATGAGCAGTTCTTC. Amino acids: CASSQGGLADSSYNEQFF.

This chain uses TRBV25-1 with TRBJ2-2; 9 bases agree with TRBD2. CDR1 and CDR2 from the germline V gene are MGHDK and SYGVNS. The CDR3 contains 15 residues. Unmatched junction bases numbered 5, after V lost 6 bases and J lost 3 bases. Written as DNA, the CDR3 is TGTGCCAGCAGAGGACTAGCGATACACACCGGGGAGCTGTTTTTT. It specifies CASRGLAIHTGELFF.

The gene calls are TRBV27 and TRBJ1-2; D might be TRBD1 (5 bases). This CDR3 comprises 13 residues. Germline CDR1 MNHEY, CDR2 SMNVEV (reference sequence). With 6 bases removed from V and 6 bases from J, the gap between germline ends came to 14 bases. In nucleotides, the CDR3 is TGTGCCAGCAGCTCCTCAGGGTTGAATGGCTACACCTTC. Protein: CASSSSGLNGYTF.

The J gene is TRBJ2-3, the V gene TRBV5-1; D may be TRBD2 (5 bases). Germline CDR1 SGHRS, CDR2 YFSETQ. Trimming stripped 2 bases from V and 4 bases from J, with 17 bases between. The CDR3 runs to 16 residues. The CDR3 bases are TGCGCCAGCAGCTTACTTGGTTGGCGGGTGGCAGATACGCAGTATTTT. Translated: CASSLLGWRVADTQYF.

The chain employs TRBV27 and TRBJ2-7; 8 bases are shared with TRBD2. V lost 0 bases and J lost 7; bases outside the gene matches: 5. The length of the CDR3 is 14 residues. CDR1 is MNHEY, CDR2 SMNVEV, per germline (reference sequence). The DNA of the CDR3 is TGTGCCAGCAGTTTATCGTTAGCGGGAAGGGAGCAGTACTTC. It yields the protein CASSLSLAGREQYF.

The genes are TRBV5-1 and TRBJ2-7, with TRBD2 matching over 8 bases. This CDR3 spans 14 amino acids. Germline CDR1 and CDR2: SGHRS and YFSETQ. Trimming cost V 3 bases and J 6 bases; bases outside gene matches: 8. The CDR3 DNA sequence: TGCGCCAGCAGCTACCCAGCGGGAGAAGGCGAGCAGTACTTC. Amino acids: CASSYPAGEGEQYF.